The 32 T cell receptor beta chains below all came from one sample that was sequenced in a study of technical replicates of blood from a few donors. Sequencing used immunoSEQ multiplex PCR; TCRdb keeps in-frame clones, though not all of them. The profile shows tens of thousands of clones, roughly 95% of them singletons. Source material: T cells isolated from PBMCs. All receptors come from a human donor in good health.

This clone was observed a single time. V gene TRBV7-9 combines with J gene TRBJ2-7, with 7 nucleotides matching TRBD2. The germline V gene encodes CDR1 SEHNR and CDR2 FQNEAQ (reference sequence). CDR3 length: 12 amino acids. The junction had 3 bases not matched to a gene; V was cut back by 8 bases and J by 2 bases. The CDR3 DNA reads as TGTGCCAGCCAGCGGGGAACCTACGAGCAGTACTTC. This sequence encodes CASQRGTYEQYF. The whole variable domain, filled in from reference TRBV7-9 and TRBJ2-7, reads DTGVSQNPRHKITKRGQNVTFRCDPISEHNRLYWYRQTLGQGPEFLTYFQNEAQLEKSRLLSDRFSAERPKGSFSTLEIQRTEQGDSAMYLCASQRGTYEQYFGPGTRLTVT.

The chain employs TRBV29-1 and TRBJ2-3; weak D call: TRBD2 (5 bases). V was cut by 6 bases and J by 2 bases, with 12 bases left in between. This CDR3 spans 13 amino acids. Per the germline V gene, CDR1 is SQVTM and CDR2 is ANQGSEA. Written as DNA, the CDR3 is TGCAGCGTAGCGGAGCTAATCACAGATACGCAGTATTTT. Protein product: CSVAELITDTQYF.

The CDR3 protein is CASSPRDRDGEQFF. The CDR3 DNA follows: TGTGCCAGCAGTCCCAGAGACAGGGATGGTGAGCAGTTCTTC. The rearrangement joins TRBV6-6 to TRBJ2-1, with TRBD1 identical over 7 bases. Per germline, CDR1 MNHNY and CDR2 SVGAGI (reference sequence). The ends lost 5 bases at V and 9 bases at J; junction bases unmatched: 10. This CDR3 is 14 amino acids long.

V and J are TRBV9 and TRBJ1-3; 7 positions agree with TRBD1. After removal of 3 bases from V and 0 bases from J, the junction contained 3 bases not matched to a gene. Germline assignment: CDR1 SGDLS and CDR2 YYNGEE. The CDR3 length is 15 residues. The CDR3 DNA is TGTGCCAGCAGCGAGACAGGGAACTCTGGAAACACCATATATTTT. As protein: CASSETGNSGNTIYF.

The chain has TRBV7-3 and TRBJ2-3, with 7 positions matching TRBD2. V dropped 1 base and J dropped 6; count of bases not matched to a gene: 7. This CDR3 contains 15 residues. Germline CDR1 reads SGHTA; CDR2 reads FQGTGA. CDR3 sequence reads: CASSLSPGGDDTQYF. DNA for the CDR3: TGTGCCAGCAGCTTAAGTCCGGGGGGAGATGATACGCAGTATTTT.

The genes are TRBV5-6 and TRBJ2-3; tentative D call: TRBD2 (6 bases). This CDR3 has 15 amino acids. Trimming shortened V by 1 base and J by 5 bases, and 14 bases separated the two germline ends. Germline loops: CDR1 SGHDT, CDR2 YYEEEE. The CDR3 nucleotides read TGTGCCAGCAGCTTGCCCGGGGGTTGGGGAGATACGCAGTATTTT. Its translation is CASSLPGGWGDTQYF.

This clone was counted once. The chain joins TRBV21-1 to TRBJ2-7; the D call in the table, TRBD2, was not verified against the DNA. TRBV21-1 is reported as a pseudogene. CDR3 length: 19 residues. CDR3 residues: CASSTTAGEGAKSGTIQYF. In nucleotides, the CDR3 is TGTGCCAGCAGCACAACGGCGGGAGAAGGGGCTAAGTCGGGCACTATACAGTACTTC.

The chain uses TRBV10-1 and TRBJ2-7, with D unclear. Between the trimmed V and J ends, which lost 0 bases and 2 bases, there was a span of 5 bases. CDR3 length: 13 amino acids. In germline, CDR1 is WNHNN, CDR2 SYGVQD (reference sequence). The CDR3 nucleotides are TGCGCCAGCAGTGAGTCGTCAGCCTACGAGCAGTACTTC. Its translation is CASSESSAYEQYF.

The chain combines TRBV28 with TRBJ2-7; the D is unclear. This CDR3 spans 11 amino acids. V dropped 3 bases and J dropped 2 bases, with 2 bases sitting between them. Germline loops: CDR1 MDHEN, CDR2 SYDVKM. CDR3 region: CASSFTYEQYF. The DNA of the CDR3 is TGTGCCAGCAGTTTCACCTACGAGCAGTACTTC.

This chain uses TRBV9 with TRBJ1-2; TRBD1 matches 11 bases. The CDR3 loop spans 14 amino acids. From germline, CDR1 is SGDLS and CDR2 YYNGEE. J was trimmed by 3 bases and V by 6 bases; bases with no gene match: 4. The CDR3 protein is CASTRTGGYYGYTF. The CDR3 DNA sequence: TGTGCCAGCACACGGACAGGGGGCTACTATGGCTACACCTTC.

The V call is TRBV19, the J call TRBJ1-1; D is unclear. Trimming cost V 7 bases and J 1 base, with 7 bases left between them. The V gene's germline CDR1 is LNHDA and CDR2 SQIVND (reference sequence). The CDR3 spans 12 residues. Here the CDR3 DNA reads TGTGCCAGTAAACAGCAGAACACTGAAGCTTTCTTT. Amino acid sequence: CASKQQNTEAFF.

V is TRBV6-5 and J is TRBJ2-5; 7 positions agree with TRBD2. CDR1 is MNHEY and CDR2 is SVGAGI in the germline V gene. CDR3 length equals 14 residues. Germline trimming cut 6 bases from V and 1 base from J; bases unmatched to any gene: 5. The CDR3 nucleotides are TGTGCCAGCAGCCCCGGGACTATCCAAGAGACCCAGTACTTC. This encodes CASSPGTIQETQYF.

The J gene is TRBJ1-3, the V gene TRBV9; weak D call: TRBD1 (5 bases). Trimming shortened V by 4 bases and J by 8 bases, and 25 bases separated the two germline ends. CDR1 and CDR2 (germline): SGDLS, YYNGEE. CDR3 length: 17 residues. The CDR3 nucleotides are TGTGCCAGCAGCCCTCATTTGGACACTCAGCGCTTGGACACCATATATTTT. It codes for CASSPHLDTQRLDTIYF. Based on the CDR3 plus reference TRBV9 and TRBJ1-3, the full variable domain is DSGVTQTPKHLITATGQRVTLRCSPRSGDLSVYWYQQSLDQGLQFLIQYYNGEERAKGNILERFSAQQFPDLHSELNLSSLELGDSALYFCASSPHLDTQRLDTIYFGEGSWLTVV.

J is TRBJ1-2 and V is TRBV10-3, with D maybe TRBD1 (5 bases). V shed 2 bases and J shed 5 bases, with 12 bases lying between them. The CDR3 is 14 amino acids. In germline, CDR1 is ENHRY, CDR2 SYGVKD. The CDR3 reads CAISEIQDLYGYTF. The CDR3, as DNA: TGTGCCATCAGTGAGATACAGGATTTATATGGCTACACCTTC.

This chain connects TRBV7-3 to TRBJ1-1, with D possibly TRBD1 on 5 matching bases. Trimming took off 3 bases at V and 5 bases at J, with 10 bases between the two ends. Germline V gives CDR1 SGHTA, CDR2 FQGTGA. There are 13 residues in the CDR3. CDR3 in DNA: TGTGCCAGCAGCTTTGCAGGGATTACTGAAGCTTTCTTT. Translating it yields CASSFAGITEAFF.

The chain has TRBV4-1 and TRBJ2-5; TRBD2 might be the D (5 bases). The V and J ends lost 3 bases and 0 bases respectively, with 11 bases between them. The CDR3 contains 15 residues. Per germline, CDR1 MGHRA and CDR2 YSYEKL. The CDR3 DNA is TGCGCCAGCAGCCAGGGGTCGAGGGACCAAGAGACCCAGTACTTC. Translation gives CASSQGSRDQETQYF.

CDR3 nucleotides: TGTGCCAGCAGAAGGGACAGGGAAGCCTCTACCTCCTACGAGCAGTACTTC. Amino acid sequence: CASRRDREASTSYEQYF. V is TRBV28 and J is TRBJ2-7; 9 bases fit TRBD1. The CDR3 spans 17 residues. The trim removed 6 bases at V and 0 bases at J, leaving 12 bases unmatched. Germline V CDR1 and CDR2: MDHEN, SYDVKM. Looking up the rest from reference TRBV28 and TRBJ2-7 gives the full variable domain: DVKVTQSSRYLVKRTGEKVFLECVQDMDHENMFWYRQDPGLGLRLIYFSYDVKMKEKGDIPEGYSVSREKKERFSLILESASTNQTSMYLCASRRDREASTSYEQYFGPGTRLTVT.

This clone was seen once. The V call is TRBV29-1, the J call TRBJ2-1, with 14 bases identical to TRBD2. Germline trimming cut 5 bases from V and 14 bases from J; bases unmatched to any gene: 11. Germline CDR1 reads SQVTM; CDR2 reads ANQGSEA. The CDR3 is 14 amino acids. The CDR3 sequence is CSVLTGTSGRLEFF. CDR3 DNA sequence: TGCAGCGTTCTCACCGGGACTAGCGGGAGATTAGAGTTCTTC.

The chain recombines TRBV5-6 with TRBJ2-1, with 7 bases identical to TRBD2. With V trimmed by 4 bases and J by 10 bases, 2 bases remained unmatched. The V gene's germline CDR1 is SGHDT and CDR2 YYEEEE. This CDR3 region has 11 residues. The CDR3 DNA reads TGTGCCAGCAGCCTAGCGGAAGAGCAGTTCTTC. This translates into CASSLAEEQFF.

CDR3 DNA: TGTGCCAGCAGCTTAGGTCGTACAGATACGCAGTATTTT. Translation gives CASSLGRTDTQYF. V gene TRBV11-3 combines with J gene TRBJ2-3; D is unclear. There are 13 residues in the CDR3. Germline V gene data show CDR1 as SGHNT and CDR2 as YENEEA. V was trimmed by 1 base and J by 3 bases, leaving 5 bases between them. Full variable domain (missing parts from reference TRBV11-3 and TRBJ2-3): EAGVVQSPRYKIIEKKQPVAFWCNPISGHNTLYWYLQNLGQGPELLIRYENEEAVDDSQLPKDRFSAERLKGVDSTLKIQPAELGDSAVYLCASSLGRTDTQYFGPGTRLTVL.

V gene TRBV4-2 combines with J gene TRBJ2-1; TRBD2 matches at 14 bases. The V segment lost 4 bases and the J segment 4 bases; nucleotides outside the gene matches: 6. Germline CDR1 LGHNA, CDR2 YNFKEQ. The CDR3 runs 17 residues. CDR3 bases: TGTGCCAGCAGCCTAGGGACTAGCGGGAGTGGGTACAATGAGCAGTTCTTC. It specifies CASSLGTSGSGYNEQFF.

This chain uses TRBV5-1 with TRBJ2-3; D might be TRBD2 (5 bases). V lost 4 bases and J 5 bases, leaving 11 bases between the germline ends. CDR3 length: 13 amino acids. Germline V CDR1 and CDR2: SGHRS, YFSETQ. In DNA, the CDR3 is TGCGCCAGCAGCAGCGGAATTGGAGATACGCAGTATTTT. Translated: CASSSGIGDTQYF.

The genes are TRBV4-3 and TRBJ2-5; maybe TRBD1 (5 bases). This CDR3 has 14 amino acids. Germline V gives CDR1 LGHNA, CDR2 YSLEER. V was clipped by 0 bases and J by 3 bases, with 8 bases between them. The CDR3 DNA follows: TGCGCCAGCAGCCAAGACAGGGTGGAAGAGACCCAGTACTTC. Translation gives CASSQDRVEETQYF.

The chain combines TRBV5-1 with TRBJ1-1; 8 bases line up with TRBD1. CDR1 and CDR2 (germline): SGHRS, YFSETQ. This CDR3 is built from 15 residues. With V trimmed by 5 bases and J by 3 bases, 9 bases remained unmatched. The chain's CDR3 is CASRTIQGGYTEAFF. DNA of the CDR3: TGCGCCAGCAGAACGATACAGGGGGGATACACTGAAGCTTTCTTT.

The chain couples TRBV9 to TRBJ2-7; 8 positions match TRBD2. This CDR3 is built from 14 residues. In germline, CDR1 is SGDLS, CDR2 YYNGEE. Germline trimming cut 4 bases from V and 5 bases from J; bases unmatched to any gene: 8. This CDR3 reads CASSPRGGLDEQYF. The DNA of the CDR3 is TGTGCCAGCAGCCCCCGGGGGGGATTGGACGAGCAGTACTTC.

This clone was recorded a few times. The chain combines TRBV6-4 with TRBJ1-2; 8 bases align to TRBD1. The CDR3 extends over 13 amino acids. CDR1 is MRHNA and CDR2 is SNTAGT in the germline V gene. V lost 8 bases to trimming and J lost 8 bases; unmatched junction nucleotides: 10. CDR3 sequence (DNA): TGTGCCAGCGAGTGCAGGGGGCGCCGGGGCTACACCTTC. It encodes CASECRGRRGYTF.

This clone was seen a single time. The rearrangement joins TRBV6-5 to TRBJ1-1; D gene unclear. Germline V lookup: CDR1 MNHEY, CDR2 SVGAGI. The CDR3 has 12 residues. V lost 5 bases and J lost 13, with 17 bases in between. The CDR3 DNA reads TGTGCCAGCAGTACCCCGGGGTCCTGGGGTTTCTTT. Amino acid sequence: CASSTPGSWGFF.

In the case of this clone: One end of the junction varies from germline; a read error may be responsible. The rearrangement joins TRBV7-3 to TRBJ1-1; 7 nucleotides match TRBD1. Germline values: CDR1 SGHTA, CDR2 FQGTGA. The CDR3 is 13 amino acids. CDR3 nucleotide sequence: TGTGCCAGCAGCATAACAGGGGTCACTGAAGCTTTCTTT. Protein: CASSITGVTEAFF.

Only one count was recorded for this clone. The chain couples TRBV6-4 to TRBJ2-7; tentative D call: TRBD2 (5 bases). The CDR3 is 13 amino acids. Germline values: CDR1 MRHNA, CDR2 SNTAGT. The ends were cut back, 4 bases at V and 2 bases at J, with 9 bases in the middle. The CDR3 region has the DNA TGTGCCAGCAGTGTGGCGGGCACCTACGAGCAGTACTTC. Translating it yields CASSVAGTYEQYF.

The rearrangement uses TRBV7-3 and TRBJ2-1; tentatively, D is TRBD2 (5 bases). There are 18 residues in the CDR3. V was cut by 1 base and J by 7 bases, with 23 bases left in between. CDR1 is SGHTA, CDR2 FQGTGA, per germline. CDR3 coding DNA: TGTGCCAGCAGCTTAAATCCAACGGGTAGGGTTCGCGGGAATGAGCAGTTCTTC. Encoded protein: CASSLNPTGRVRGNEQFF.

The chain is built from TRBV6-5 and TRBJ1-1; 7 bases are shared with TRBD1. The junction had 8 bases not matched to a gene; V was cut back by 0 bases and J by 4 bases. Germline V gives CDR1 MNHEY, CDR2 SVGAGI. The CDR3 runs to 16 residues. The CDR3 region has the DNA TGTGCCAGCAGTTACTCCACAGGGGAAATTTTCACTGAAGCTTTCTTT. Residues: CASSYSTGEIFTEAFF.

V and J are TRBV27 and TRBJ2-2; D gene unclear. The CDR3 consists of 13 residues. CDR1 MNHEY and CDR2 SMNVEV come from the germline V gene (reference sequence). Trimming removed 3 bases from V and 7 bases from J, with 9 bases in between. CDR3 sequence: CASSFGSGGELFF. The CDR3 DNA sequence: TGTGCCAGCAGTTTTGGTTCGGGCGGGGAGCTGTTTTTT.